This entry features one T cell receptor beta chain sequence. Its antigen is as yet unknown. This record belongs to a study of T cell repertoires in cytomegalovirus infection. Overall study context: The public TCR beta signatures pointed to both CMV infection and matching HLA type. Regarding the study as a whole: HLA-C-restricted CMV clonotypes gave the most frequent clonotype in two of eight donors. Carriage of CMV together with the relevant HLA was identifiable through cumulative public TCR beta family frequency.

TCRdb processed the reads anew with MiXCR; each CDR3 protein has one entry. Here the sample spans roughly 120,000 distinct CDR3 sequences, roughly 9.1% being singletons. The receptor was isolated from a human donor in good health (CMV status not recorded). Some clones in this sample may be carry-over from other donors' samples. The specimen was PBMCs, sequenced either directly or after in vitro stimulation (not recorded which).

The CDR3 DNA reads TGCAGTGCTCCCAGGGTTTGGAGCTCCTATAATTCACCCCTCCACTTT. As protein: CSAPRVWSSYNSPLHF. The chain joins TRBV20-1 to TRBJ1-6; a possible D gene is TRBD1 (5 bases). Germline V gene lookup returns CDR1 DFQATT and CDR2 SNEGSKA (reference sequence). The CDR3 extends over 16 amino acids. V was cut by 5 bases and J by 0 bases, with 14 bases left in between.